This TCR beta chain derives from a study of cytomegalovirus exposure and HLA in healthy donors (dated by TCRdb to about 2017). Background for the entire study: According to a later analysis, one platform produced both the 120 validation repertoires and the 666 repertoires of the first cohort. The study aimed to test whether signatures of past pathogen exposure could be identified by cataloging public T cell receptors. Along with the roughly 700-subject first cohort, a separate validation cohort of over a hundred different subjects was used. To predict cytomegalovirus infection status, the study combined high-throughput TCR immunosequencing, statistical association of individual TCRs with disease status, and machine learning.

The CDR3 sequence holds 15 residues, the cysteine and phenylalanine included. Only the CDR3 DNA is retained, 45 bases long and in frame from the first base. The germline V gene (reference sequence) supplies CDR1 MNHEY and CDR2 SMNVEV. Trimming takes 6 bases from V and 0 bases from J, and the germline ends sit 15 bases apart. Concerning this clone: Its antigen remains undetermined. No qualities accompany the bases; no much larger clone lies one base away.

Separate from the approximately 700-subject first cohort, the validation cohort of more than 90 subjects was the group to which the donors belonged. Overall results and qualifications from the work: The authors suggested that the approach could potentially be generalized to other disease states and immunological phenotypes. The classifier was reported to diagnose cytomegalovirus status with high specificity and sensitivity in both the original cohort and the validation cohort. Most TCR sequences were observed very rarely across donors, whereas some public TCRs were present in many individuals. A total of 164 TCR beta chains were listed by the study as associated with cytomegalovirus. All 120 or so repertoires were used to score co-occurrence in the validation cohort in a later analysis, because that analysis had no HLA typing for the cohort. Subsequent analysis determined that TCRs grouped into clusters in the first cohort also showed a tendency toward co-occurrence across the roughly 130 validation repertoires, and approximately 94% of cluster scores exceeded 0. In vitro tests confirmed that a few of the cytomegalovirus-associated TCR beta chains recognize cytomegalovirus antigens.

Receptor amplification or capture employed the immunoSEQ multiplex PCR assay. Concerning the study's data processing: A statistical classification framework was built for diagnosing cytomegalovirus status from the catalog of TCR beta chain sequences. Entries here come from immuneACCESS through TCRdb and include only in-frame sequences with V and J called. Some clones fail to appear in such tables; in the studies checked, an unresolved V gene covers under half of the shortfall, and the cause of the remainder is unknown. Clone size and the V and J calls come from that table; the DNA yielded D and trimming. This sample holds around 250,000 clones; roughly 89% were observed only once. In total, the top ten clones hold under 0.4% of the sample.

What was sequenced was PBMCs. This clonotype originated in a woman between 18 and 29 years old in good health and CMV-seronegative. Recombination joined TRBV27 with TRBJ2-7; TRBD1 is possibly the D segment (6 matching bases). The DNA sequence is TGTGCCAGCAGCTTTATCCCGGACAGCTCCTACGAGCAGTACTTC. Translated, it gives CASSFIPDSSYEQYF.